This T cell receptor (beta chain) appears in the sequencing data of a study of blood T cell repertoires in COVID-19. Background on the study: The cDNA or gDNA used as material had been derived from T cells, B-cell-depleted T cells, or PBMCs.

Germline loops: CDR1 LNHDA, CDR2 SQIVND (reference sequence). The CDR3 runs 15 residues. Trimming cost V 3 bases and J 6 bases, with 12 bases left between them. Authors' methods: Reference gene primer amplification in the assay estimated nucleated cell counts. TCRdb's table, derived via immunoSEQ multiplex PCR, lists solely in-frame clones and lacks some. V, J and clone size are taken as reported in that table, and D and trimming were inferred from the DNA itself. Among 100,000 or so clones listed, approximately 88% were seen once. The sequence derives from a woman aged 55-70 years with acute or convalescent COVID-19. This chain joins TRBV19 and TRBJ1-6; D perhaps matches TRBD1 (6 bases). Material for sequencing was peripheral blood. The CDR3 DNA sequence: TGTGCCAGTAGTATTAAGGACAGCCTTAATTCACCCCTCCACTTT. This sequence encodes CASSIKDSLNSPLHF. Full variable domain (outside the CDR3, taken from reference TRBV19 and TRBJ1-6): DGGITQSPKYLFRKEGQNVTLSCEQNLNHDAMYWYRQDPGQGLRLIYYSQIVNDFQKGDIAEGYSVSREKKESFPLTVTSAQKNPTAFYLCASSIKDSLNSPLHFGNGTRLTVT.